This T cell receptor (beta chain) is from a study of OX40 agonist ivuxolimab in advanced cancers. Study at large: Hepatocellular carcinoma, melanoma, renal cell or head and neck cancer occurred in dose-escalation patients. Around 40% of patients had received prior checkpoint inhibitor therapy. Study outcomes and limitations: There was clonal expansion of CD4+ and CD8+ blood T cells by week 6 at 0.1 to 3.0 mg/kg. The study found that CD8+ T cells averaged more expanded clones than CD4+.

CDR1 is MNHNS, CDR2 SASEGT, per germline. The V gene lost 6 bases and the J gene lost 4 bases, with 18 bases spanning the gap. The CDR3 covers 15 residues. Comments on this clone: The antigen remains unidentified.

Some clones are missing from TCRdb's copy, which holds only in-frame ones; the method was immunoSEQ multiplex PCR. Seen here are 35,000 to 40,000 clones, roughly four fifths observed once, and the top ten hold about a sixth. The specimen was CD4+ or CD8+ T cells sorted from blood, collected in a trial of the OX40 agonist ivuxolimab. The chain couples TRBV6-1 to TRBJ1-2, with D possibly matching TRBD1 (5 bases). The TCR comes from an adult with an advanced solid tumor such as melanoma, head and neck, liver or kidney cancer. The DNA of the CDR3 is TGTGCCAGCAGACTAGGAAGGGGTATCTCCTATGGCTACACCTTC. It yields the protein CASRLGRGISYGYTF.